This TCR beta chain was recovered during a study of OX40 agonist ivuxolimab in advanced cancers. As for the study in general: Of the patients, three showed partial responses, one with hepatocellular carcinoma and two with cutaneous melanoma.

Only in-frame clones appear in the TCRdb table, and some are missing; sequencing was by immunoSEQ multiplex PCR. This table holds 80,000 or so clones, just under 85% found once. At baseline, cycle 4 day 1, and cycle 7 day 1, blood was sampled. Comment on this clone: As yet, its antigen is unknown.

Germline assignment: CDR1 SGHDT and CDR2 YYEEEE. V gave up 4 bases and J gave up 5 bases; unmatched junction bases: 11. This CDR3 is built from 15 residues. General study results and limits: At 0.1 to 3.0 mg/kg, clonal expansion of CD4+ and CD8+ blood T cells had occurred by week 6. Expanded clones belonging to CD8+ T cells outnumbered, on average, those of CD4+.

The receptor was derived from an adult with an advanced solid tumor such as melanoma, head and neck, liver or kidney cancer. V gene TRBV5-6 combines with J gene TRBJ2-7, with 8 bases lining up with TRBD2. The sequencing used CD4+ or CD8+ T cells sorted from blood, collected in a trial of the OX40 agonist ivuxolimab. CDR3 nucleotides: TGTGCCAGCAGCCTCGGGGGGGCAGTGGAGAACGAGCAGTACTTC. This sequence encodes CASSLGGAVENEQYF.